These 24 T cell receptor beta chains originate from one sample sequenced in a study of technical replicates of blood from several donors. This table comes from immunoSEQ multiplex PCR, and its TCRdb copy is limited to in-frame clones, with some not included. The sample carries just over 95,000 clones, roughly 94% recorded once. The source material was T cells isolated from PBMCs. These receptors were obtained from a human donor in good health.

The J gene is TRBJ2-7, the V gene TRBV7-8, with D perhaps matching TRBD2 (5 bases). V lost 1 base to trimming and J lost 3 bases, with 13 bases between them. Per the germline V gene, CDR1 is SGHVS and CDR2 is FQNEAQ. CDR3 length: 15 amino acids. The CDR3 spells CASSLDLSGGYEQYF. CDR3 sequence (DNA): TGTGCCAGCAGCTTAGACTTAAGCGGAGGCTACGAGCAGTACTTC.

The chain recombines TRBV28 with TRBJ2-1, with 9 bases matching TRBD1. There are 14 residues in the CDR3. Germline V CDR1 and CDR2: MDHEN, SYDVKM. V was pared by 10 bases and J by 4 bases, with 8 bases of the junction left unmatched. The CDR3 region has the DNA TGTGCCACCAGATGGGACAGGGATTACAATGAGCAGTTCTTC. This sequence encodes CATRWDRDYNEQFF.

V is TRBV4-2 and J is TRBJ2-1; D remains ambiguous. The CDR3 runs 18 residues. CDR1 is LGHNA, CDR2 YNFKEQ, per germline. V dropped 0 bases and J dropped 6 bases, with 21 bases sitting between them. CDR3 loop: CASSQEPSGSEYINEQFF. For the CDR3, the DNA is TGTGCCAGCAGCCAAGAGCCTAGTGGGTCGGAGTACATCAATGAGCAGTTCTTC.

V gene TRBV4-2 combines with J gene TRBJ1-3; possible D gene TRBD1, 5 bases. V shed 0 bases and J shed 5 bases, with 11 bases lying between them. Per germline, CDR1 LGHNA and CDR2 YNFKEQ. The CDR3 is made up of 15 amino acids. This CDR3 reads CASSQDPGERNTIYF. The CDR3 nucleotides are TGTGCCAGCAGCCAAGATCCGGGGGAGCGAAACACCATATATTTT.

The chain recombines TRBV6-4 with TRBJ1-2; no firm D call. The V gene lost 2 bases and the J gene lost 4 bases, with 5 bases spanning the gap. Germline V gene data show CDR1 as MRHNA and CDR2 as SNTAGT. The CDR3 contains 12 residues. The chain's CDR3 is CASSDNFYGYTF. The CDR3 bases are TGTGCCAGCAGTGACAACTTCTATGGCTACACCTTC.

V and J are TRBV5-1 and TRBJ2-7, with 13 positions matching TRBD2. This CDR3 contains 16 residues. The V and J ends lost 2 bases and 5 bases, in that order; junction bases with no gene match: 7. Looked up from germline, CDR1 is SGHRS and CDR2 is YFSETQ. The CDR3 reads CASSLTLTSGRNEQYF. DNA for the CDR3: TGCGCCAGCAGCTTAACCCTGACTAGCGGGAGGAACGAGCAGTACTTC.

The chain has TRBV6-4 and TRBJ1-2, with TRBD1 matching over 11 bases. J lost 8 bases, V lost 7 bases, and 6 bases had no gene match. This CDR3 contains 13 residues. Per germline, CDR1 MRHNA and CDR2 SNTAGT. The DNA of the CDR3 is TGTGCCAGCAAAGGACAGGGGGCCCAGGGCTACACCTTC. It is translated as CASKGQGAQGYTF.

The J gene is TRBJ1-1, the V gene TRBV2; no reliable D call. This CDR3 comprises 12 residues. The ends were cut back, 7 bases at V and 7 bases at J, with 13 bases in the middle. The germline gives CDR1 SNHLY, CDR2 FYNNEI. The CDR3 DNA follows: TGTGCCAGCACCCTTGGAGCAAGTGAAGCTTTCTTT. It encodes CASTLGASEAFF.

This clone was counted once. The rearrangement links TRBV7-3 to TRBJ2-5; 11 nucleotides align to TRBD1. From germline, CDR1 is SGHTA and CDR2 FQGTGA. The CDR3 runs to 15 residues. The V and J ends lost 4 bases and 5 bases, in that order; junction bases with no gene match: 6. CDR3 sequence reads: CASSSGTGGWETQYF. The CDR3 DNA reads TGTGCCAGCAGCTCCGGGACAGGGGGTTGGGAGACCCAGTACTTC.

This sequence joins TRBV9 and TRBJ2-5; TRBD1 matches 7 bases. The germline V gene has CDR1 SGDLS and CDR2 YYNGEE. This CDR3 region has 15 residues. With 0 bases clipped from V and 0 bases from J, the junction kept 2 bases outside the gene matches. Here the CDR3 reads CASSVGDRNQETQYF. The CDR3 DNA reads TGTGCCAGCAGCGTAGGGGACAGAAACCAAGAGACCCAGTACTTC.

This clone was recorded only once. This sequence joins TRBV4-3 and TRBJ2-1, with TRBD2 matching 13 bases. The germline gives CDR1 LGHNA, CDR2 YSLEER. J was trimmed by 7 bases and V by 4 bases; bases with no gene match: 4. The CDR3 runs 15 residues. As DNA, the CDR3 is TGCGCCAGCAGCCGCGGGACTAGCGGGATAAATGAGCAGTTCTTC. Translation: CASSRGTSGINEQFF.

V is TRBV21-1 and J is TRBJ2-3; the listed D gene, TRBD2, was not tested against the DNA. TRBV21-1 is annotated as a pseudogene. The CDR3 has 19 amino acids. This chain's CDR3 is CASSKWPPSKRLASDTQYF. DNA for the CDR3: TGTGCCAGCAGCAAATGGCCCCCCTCAAAGAGACTAGCTTCTGATACGCAGTATTTT.

The table lists this clone with a few counts. CDR3 region: CASSLGLREGYTF. The CDR3 DNA is TGTGCCAGCAGCTTAGGACTCAGGGAAGGCTACACCTTC. The chain uses TRBV11-2 and TRBJ1-2; D may be TRBD1 (5 bases). CDR3 length equals 13 residues. The V end was cut by 1 base, the J end by 8 bases, with 11 bases between. The germline V gene has CDR1 SGHAT and CDR2 FQNNGV.

This clone was counted only a few times. The chain joins TRBV4-1 to TRBJ1-1; 8 bases align to TRBD1. After removal of 3 bases from V and 1 base from J, the junction contained 4 bases not matched to a gene. The CDR3 is 15 amino acids. Germline values: CDR1 MGHRA, CDR2 YSYEKL. The CDR3 is CASSQDRETNTEAFF. In nucleotides, the CDR3 is TGCGCCAGCAGCCAGGACAGGGAAACGAACACTGAAGCTTTCTTT.

The rearrangement joins TRBV30 to TRBJ2-1, with D unresolved. This CDR3 comprises 14 residues. V was cut by 2 bases and J by 3 bases, with 11 bases left in between. Germline V gene data show CDR1 as GTSNPN and CDR2 as SVGIG (reference sequence). CDR3 in DNA: TGTGCCTGGAGTCTAGGTTCGATCTACAATGAGCAGTTCTTC. Its protein product is CAWSLGSIYNEQFF.

V gene TRBV5-4 combines with J gene TRBJ1-2; D is unresolved. In germline, CDR1 is SGHNT, CDR2 YYREEE (reference sequence). Trimming cost V 4 bases and J 8 bases, with 15 bases left between them. The CDR3 spans 13 residues. Here the CDR3 DNA reads TGTGCCAGCAGCCTCTCGACGGCGCGGGGCTACACCTTC. Translating gives CASSLSTARGYTF.

The CDR3 bases are TGTGCCAGCAGCCAAGGATGGGGCGAAGCCTACAATGAGCAGTTCTTC. Translated: CASSQGWGEAYNEQFF. The genes are TRBV4-2 and TRBJ2-1, with D maybe TRBD1 (5 bases). Germline values: CDR1 LGHNA, CDR2 YNFKEQ. The CDR3 consists of 16 residues. With 1 base removed from V and 2 bases from J, the gap between germline ends came to 12 bases.

This chain connects TRBV5-1 to TRBJ2-5; 7 positions match TRBD1. The CDR3 spans 14 residues. The germline gives CDR1 SGHRS, CDR2 YFSETQ. Trimming removed 1 base from V and 5 bases from J; junction bases left unmatched: 5. In DNA form, the CDR3 reads TGCGCCAGCAGCTTGTATGGGACAGTGGAGACCCAGTACTTC. The encoded protein is CASSLYGTVETQYF.

The chain couples TRBV5-1 to TRBJ1-1, with D unresolved. Germline V gene lookup returns CDR1 SGHRS and CDR2 YFSETQ. V dropped 3 bases and J dropped 0 bases, with 15 bases sitting between them. CDR3 length: 16 residues. In nucleotides, the CDR3 is TGCGCCAGCAGCTCTTCCGGGAGGGTGCTGAACACTGAAGCTTTCTTT. It translates to CASSSSGRVLNTEAFF.

V and J are TRBV7-6 and TRBJ2-7; possibly TRBD2 for D (6 bases). Trimming took off 5 bases at V and 2 bases at J, with 19 bases between the two ends. CDR3 length: 16 amino acids. Germline V gives CDR1 SGHVS, CDR2 FNYEAQ. Here the CDR3 DNA reads TGTGCCAGCAGCCCCGGGCGGGGATTGGGGCCCTACGAGCAGTACTTC. Amino acids: CASSPGRGLGPYEQYF.

The chain joins TRBV7-7 to TRBJ1-5; D unresolved. Germline-derived CDR1 and CDR2 are SSHAT and FNYEAQ (reference sequence). Between the trimmed V and J ends, which lost 1 base and 7 bases, there was a span of 8 bases. The length of the CDR3 is 13 residues. CDR3 nucleotides: TGTGCCAGCAGCTTAGACAGTCACCAGCCCCAGCATTTT. Translated, it gives CASSLDSHQPQHF.

The rearrangement joins TRBV5-6 to TRBJ1-2; 9 bases fit TRBD1. Germline CDR1 reads SGHDT; CDR2 reads YYEEEE. J gave up 4 bases and V 4 bases, and 5 bases lay outside the gene matches. The CDR3 is 14 amino acids. Written as DNA, the CDR3 is TGTGCCAGCAGCCGCGACAGGGGGTCCTATGGCTACACCTTC. Its translation: CASSRDRGSYGYTF.

The V call is TRBV30, the J call TRBJ1-6, with a weak D call TRBD1 (5 bases). Trimming cost V 6 bases and J 9 bases, with 15 bases left between them. The CDR3 spans 13 residues. Germline CDR1 reads GTSNPN; CDR2 reads SVGIG (reference sequence). The CDR3 nucleotides are TGTGCCTGCGTGTCCTCAGGGTCTTCACCCCTCCACTTT. Its translation: CACVSSGSSPLHF.

This chain uses TRBV9 with TRBJ2-3, with a weak D call TRBD2 (7 bases). The germline gives CDR1 SGDLS, CDR2 YYNGEE. The CDR3 has 17 residues. The V end lost 0 bases, the J end lost 1 base, and 15 bases lay between the germline ends. This chain's CDR3 is CASSVEGGWWGTDTQYF. The CDR3 DNA follows: TGTGCCAGCAGCGTAGAGGGGGGGTGGTGGGGCACAGATACGCAGTATTTT.